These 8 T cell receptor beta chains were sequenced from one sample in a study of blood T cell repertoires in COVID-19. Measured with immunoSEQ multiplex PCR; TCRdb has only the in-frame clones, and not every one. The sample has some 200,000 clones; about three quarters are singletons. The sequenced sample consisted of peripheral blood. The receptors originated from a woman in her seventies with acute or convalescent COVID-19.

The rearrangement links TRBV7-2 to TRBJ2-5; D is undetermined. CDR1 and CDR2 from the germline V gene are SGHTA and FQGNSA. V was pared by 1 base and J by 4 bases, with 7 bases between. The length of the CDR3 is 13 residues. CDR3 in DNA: TGTGCCAGCAGCTTAGGAGGCCTAGAGACCCAGTACTTC. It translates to CASSLGGLETQYF.

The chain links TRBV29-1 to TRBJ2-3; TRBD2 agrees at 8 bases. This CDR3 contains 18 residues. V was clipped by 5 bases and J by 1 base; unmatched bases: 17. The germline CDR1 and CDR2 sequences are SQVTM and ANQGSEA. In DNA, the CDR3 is TGCAGCGTTTTGTGGGTTTCGGGGGGGGTCGGTGGCACAGATACGCAGTATTTT. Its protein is CSVLWVSGGVGGTDTQYF.

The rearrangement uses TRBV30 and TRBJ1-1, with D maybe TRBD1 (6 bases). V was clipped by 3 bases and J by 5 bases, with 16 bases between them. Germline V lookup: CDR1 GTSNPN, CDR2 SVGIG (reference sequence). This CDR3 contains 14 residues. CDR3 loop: CAWSNRVERTEAFF. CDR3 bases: TGTGCCTGGAGCAACAGGGTCGAGCGGACTGAAGCTTTCTTT.

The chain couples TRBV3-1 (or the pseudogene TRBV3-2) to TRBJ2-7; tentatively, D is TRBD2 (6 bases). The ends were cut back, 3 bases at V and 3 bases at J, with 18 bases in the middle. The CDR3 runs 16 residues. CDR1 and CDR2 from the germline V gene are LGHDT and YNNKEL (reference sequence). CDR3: CASSQWYRDGGYEQYF. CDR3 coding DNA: TGTGCCAGCAGCCAGTGGTACCGGGACGGGGGCTACGAGCAGTACTTC.

CDR3 in DNA: TGCGCCAGCAGCCAAGGAGCTAGTTACGCCTACGAGCAGTACTTC. Protein product: CASSQGASYAYEQYF. The genes are TRBV4-1 and TRBJ2-7; unclear D gene. V gave up 1 base and J gave up 2 bases, with 12 bases separating them. Germline CDR1 and CDR2: MGHRA and YSYEKL. This CDR3 is 15 amino acids long.

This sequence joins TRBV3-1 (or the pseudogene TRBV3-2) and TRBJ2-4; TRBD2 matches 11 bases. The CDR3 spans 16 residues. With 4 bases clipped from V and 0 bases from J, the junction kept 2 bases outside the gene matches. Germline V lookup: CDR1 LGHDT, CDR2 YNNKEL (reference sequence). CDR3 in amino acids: CASSRGLAGAKNIQYF. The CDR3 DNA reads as TGTGCCAGCAGCCGCGGACTAGCGGGAGCCAAAAACATTCAGTACTTC.

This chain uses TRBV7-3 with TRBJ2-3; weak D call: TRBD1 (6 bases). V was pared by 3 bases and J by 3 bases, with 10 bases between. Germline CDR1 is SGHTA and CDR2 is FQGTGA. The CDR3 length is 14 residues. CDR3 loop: CASSLDSGTDTQYF. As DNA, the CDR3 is TGTGCCAGCAGCTTGGACAGTGGGACAGATACGCAGTATTTT.

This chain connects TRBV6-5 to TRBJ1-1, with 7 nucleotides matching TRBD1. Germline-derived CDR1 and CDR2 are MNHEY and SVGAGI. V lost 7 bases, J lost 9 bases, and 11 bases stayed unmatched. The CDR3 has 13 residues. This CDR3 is CASTEDRRAKAFF. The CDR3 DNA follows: TGTGCCAGCACCGAGGACAGGAGGGCTAAAGCTTTCTTT.